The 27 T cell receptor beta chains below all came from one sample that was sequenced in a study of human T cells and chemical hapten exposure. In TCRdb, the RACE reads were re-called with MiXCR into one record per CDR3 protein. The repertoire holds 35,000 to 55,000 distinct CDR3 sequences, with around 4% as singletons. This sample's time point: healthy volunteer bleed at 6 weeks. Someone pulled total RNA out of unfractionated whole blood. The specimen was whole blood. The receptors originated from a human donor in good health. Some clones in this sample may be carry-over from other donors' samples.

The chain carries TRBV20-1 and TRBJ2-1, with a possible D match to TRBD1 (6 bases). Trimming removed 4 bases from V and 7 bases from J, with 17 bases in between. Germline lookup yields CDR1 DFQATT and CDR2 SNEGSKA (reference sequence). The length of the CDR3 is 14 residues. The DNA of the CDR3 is TGCAGTGCTAAGAACAGGGTTCCCCAAAATGAGCAGTTCTTC. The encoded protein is CSAKNRVPQNEQFF.

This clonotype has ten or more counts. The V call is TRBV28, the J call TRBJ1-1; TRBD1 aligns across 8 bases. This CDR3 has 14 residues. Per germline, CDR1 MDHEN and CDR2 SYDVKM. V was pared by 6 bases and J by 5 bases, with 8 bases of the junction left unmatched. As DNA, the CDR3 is TGTGCCAGCAGACCTGACAGGGGATGGACTGAAGCTTTCTTT. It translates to CASRPDRGWTEAFF.

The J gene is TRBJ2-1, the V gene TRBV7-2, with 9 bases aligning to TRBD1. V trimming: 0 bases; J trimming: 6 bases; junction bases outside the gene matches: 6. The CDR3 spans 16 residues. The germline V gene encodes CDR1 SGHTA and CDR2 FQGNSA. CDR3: CASSLARTGASNEQFF. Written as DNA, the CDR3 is TGTGCCAGCAGCTTAGCACGGACAGGGGCGAGCAATGAGCAGTTCTTC.

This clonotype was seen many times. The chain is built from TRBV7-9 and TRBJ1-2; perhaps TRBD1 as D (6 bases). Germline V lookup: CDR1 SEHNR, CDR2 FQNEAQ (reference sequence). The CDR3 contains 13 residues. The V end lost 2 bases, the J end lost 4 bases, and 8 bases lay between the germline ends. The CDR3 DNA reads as TGTGCCAGCAGCTTACCGGACAGCTATGGCTACACCTTC. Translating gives CASSLPDSYGYTF.

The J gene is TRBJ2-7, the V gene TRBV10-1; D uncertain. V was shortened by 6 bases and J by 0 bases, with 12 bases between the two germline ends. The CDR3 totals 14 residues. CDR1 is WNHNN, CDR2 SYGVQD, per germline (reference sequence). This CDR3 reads CASSDGLDSYEQYF. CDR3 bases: TGCGCCAGCAGCGATGGCCTGGACTCCTACGAGCAGTACTTC.

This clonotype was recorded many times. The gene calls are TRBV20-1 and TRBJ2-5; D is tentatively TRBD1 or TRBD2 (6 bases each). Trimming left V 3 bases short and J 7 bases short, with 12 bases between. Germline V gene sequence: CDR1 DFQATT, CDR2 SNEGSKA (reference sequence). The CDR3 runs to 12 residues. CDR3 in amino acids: CSARAGGVTQYF. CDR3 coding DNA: TGCAGTGCTAGGGCCGGGGGCGTGACCCAGTACTTC.

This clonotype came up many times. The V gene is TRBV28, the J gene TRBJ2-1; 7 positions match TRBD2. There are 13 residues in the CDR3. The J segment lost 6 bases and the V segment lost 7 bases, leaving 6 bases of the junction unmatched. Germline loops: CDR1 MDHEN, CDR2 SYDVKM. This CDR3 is CASTWDYPNEQFF. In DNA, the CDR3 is TGTGCCAGCACCTGGGACTACCCCAATGAGCAGTTCTTC.

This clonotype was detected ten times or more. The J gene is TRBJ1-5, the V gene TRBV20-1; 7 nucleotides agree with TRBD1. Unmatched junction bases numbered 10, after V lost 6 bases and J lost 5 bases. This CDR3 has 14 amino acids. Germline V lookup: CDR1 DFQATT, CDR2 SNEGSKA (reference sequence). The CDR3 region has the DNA TGCAGTGCCAAACCAGGGACAGCCTATCAGCCCCAGCATTTT. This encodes CSAKPGTAYQPQHF.

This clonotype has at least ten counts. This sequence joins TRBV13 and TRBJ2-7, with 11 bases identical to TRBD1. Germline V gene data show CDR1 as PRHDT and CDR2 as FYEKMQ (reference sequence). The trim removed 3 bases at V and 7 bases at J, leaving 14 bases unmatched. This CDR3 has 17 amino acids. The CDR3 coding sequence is TGTGCCAGCAGCTTCGCCGACGATGGGACAGGGGGGAGAGAGCAGTACTTC. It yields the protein CASSFADDGTGGREQYF.

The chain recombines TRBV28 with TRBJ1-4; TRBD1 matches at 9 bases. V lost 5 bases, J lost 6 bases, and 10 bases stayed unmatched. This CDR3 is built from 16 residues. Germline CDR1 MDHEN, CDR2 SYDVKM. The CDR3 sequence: CASSPPGTGNHEKLFF. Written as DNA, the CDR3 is TGTGCCAGCAGTCCCCCGGGGACAGGGAATCATGAAAAACTGTTTTTT.

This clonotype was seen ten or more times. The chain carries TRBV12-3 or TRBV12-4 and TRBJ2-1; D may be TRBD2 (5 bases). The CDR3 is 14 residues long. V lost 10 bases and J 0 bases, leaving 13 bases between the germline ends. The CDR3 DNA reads TGTGCCACCCTAGCTCTTAGCTCCTACAATGAGCAGTTCTTC. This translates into CATLALSSYNEQFF.

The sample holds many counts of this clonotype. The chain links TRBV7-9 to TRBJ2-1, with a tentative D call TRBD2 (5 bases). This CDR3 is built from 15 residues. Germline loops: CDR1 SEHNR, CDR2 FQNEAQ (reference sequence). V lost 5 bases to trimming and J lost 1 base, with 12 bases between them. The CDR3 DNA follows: TGTGCCAGCAGCCTCCTAGAGGGATCCTACAATGAGCAGTTCTTC. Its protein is CASSLLEGSYNEQFF.

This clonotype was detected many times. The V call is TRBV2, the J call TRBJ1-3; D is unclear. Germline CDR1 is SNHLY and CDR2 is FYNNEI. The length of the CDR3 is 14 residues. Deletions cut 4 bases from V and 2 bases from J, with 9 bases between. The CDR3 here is CASSVERTGNTIYF. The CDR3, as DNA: TGTGCCAGCAGTGTAGAGAGGACTGGAAACACCATATATTTT. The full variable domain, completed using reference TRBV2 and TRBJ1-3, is EPEVTQTPSHQVTQMGQEVILRCVPISNHLYFYWYRQILGQKVEFLVSFYNNEISEKSEIFDDQFSVERPDGSNFTLKIRSTKLEDSAMYFCASSVERTGNTIYFGEGSWLTVV.

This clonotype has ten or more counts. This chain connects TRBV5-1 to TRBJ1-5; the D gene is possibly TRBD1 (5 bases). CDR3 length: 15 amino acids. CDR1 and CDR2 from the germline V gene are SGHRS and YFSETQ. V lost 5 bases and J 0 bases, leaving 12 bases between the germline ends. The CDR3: CASSLVGDSNQPQHF. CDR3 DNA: TGCGCCAGCAGTCTGGTAGGGGATAGCAATCAGCCCCAGCATTTT.

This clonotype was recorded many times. The CDR3 bases are TGTGCCAGCAGCGTAGCTCTGGGAGAGCAGTTCTTC. This codes for CASSVALGEQFF. The chain employs TRBV9 and TRBJ2-1; D gene uncertain. V lost 0 bases and J 10 bases, leaving 8 bases between the germline ends. The CDR3 is 12 residues long. Per germline, CDR1 SGDLS and CDR2 YYNGEE.

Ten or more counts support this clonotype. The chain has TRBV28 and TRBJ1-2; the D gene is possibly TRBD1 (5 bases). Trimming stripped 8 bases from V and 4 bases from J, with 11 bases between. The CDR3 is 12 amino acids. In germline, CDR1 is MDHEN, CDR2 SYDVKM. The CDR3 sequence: CASSGDRYGYTF. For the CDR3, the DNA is TGTGCCAGCTCCGGGGACCGCTATGGCTACACCTTC.

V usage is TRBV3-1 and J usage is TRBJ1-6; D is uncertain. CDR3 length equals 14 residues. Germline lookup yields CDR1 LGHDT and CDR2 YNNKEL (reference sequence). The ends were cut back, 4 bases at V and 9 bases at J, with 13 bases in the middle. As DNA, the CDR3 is TGTGCCAGCAGCCCCCAAACAATTACTTCACCCCTCCACTTT. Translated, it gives CASSPQTITSPLHF.

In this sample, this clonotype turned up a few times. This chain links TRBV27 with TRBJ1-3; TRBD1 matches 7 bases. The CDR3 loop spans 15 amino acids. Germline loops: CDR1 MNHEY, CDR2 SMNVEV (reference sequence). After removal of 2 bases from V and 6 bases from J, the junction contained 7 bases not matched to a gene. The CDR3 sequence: CASSLEGQKENTIYF. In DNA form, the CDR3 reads TGTGCCAGCAGTTTAGAGGGACAGAAAGAAAACACCATATATTTT.

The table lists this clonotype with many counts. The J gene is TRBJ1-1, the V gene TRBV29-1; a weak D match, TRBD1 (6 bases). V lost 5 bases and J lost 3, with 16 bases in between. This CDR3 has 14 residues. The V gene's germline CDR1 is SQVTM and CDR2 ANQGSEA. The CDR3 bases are TGCAGCGTTTGGAGTACAGGGCCTTACACTGAAGCTTTCTTT. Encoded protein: CSVWSTGPYTEAFF. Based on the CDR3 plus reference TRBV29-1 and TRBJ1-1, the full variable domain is SAVISQKPSRDICQRGTSLTIQCQVDSQVTMMFWYRQQPGQSLTLIATANQGSEATYESGFVIDKFPISRPNLTFSTLTVSNMSPEDSSIYLCSVWSTGPYTEAFFGQGTRLTVV.

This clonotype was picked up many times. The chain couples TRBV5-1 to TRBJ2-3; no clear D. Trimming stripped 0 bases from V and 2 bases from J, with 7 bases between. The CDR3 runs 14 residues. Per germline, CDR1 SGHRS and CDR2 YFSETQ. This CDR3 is CASSLGLLTDTQYF. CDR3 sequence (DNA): TGCGCCAGCAGCTTGGGACTTCTCACAGATACGCAGTATTTT. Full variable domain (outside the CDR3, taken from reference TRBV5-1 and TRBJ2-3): KAGVTQTPRYLIKTRGQQVTLSCSPISGHRSVSWYQQTPGQGLQFLFEYFSETQRNKGNFPGRFSGRQFSNSRSEMNVSTLELGDSALYLCASSLGLLTDTQYFGPGTRLTVL.

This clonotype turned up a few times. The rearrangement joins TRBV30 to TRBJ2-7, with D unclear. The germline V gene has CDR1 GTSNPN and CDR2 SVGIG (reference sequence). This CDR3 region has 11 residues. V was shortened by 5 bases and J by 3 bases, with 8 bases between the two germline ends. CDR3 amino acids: CAWVTGYEQYF. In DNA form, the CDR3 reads TGTGCCTGGGTTACTGGCTACGAGCAGTACTTC.

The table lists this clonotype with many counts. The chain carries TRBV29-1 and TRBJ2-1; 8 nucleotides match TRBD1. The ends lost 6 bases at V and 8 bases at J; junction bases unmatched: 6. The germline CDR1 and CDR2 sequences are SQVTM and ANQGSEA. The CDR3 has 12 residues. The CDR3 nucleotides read TGCAGCGTCCCGCCGACAGGGGATGAGCAGTTCTTC. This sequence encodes CSVPPTGDEQFF.

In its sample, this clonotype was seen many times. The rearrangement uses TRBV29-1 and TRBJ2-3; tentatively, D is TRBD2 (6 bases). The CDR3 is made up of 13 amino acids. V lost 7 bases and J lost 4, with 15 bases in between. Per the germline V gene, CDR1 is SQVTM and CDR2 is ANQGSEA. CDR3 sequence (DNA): TGCAGCGCCGGGTGGCGGGGCGCAGATACGCAGTATTTT. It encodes CSAGWRGADTQYF.

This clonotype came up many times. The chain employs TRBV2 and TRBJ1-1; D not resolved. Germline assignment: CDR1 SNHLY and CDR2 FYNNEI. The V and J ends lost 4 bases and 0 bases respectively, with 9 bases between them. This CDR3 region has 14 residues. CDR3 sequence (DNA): TGTGCCAGCAGTGTTGGCAGAGTGAACACTGAAGCTTTCTTT. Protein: CASSVGRVNTEAFF.

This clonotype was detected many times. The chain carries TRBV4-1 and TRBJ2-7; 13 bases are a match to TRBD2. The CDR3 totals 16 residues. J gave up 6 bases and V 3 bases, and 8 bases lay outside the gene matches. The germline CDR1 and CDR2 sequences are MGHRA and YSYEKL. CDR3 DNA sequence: TGCGCCAGCAGCCACCTCGGACTAGCGGGAGAAGGCGAGCAGTACTTC. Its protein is CASSHLGLAGEGEQYF.

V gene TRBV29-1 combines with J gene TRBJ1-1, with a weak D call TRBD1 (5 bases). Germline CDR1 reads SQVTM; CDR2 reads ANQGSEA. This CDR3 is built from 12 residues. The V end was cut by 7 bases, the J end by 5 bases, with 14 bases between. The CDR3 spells CSGGRGRTEAFF. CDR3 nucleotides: TGCAGCGGGGGACGGGGAAGGACTGAAGCTTTCTTT.

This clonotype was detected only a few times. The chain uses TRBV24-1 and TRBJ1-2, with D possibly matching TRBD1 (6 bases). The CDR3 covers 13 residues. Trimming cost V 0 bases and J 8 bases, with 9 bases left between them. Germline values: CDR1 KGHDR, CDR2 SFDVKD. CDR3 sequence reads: CATSDLRGRGYTF. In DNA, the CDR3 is TGTGCCACCAGTGATTTGCGGGGGCGCGGCTACACCTTC.